This TCR beta chain was retrieved from a study of patients and donors after allogeneic stem cell transplantation. One entry per CDR3 protein, called by TCRdb with MiXCR from the RT-PCR reads. This table has more than 75,000 distinct CDR3 sequences, 4.5% to 5% appearing once. V lost 0 bases and J 2 bases, leaving 12 bases between the germline ends. Germline-derived CDR1 and CDR2 are DFQATT and SNEGSKA (reference sequence). The CDR3 runs to 15 residues. The sample taken for sequencing was blood, either unsorted or a sorted T cell fraction (not recorded which). The source of this sequence is a human donor who was either an allogeneic HSCT recipient or a stem cell or donor lymphocyte infusion donor (not recorded which). It is not recorded whose cells these are; they may come from a transplant donor. V and J are TRBV20-1 and TRBJ2-3; D gene ambiguous. CDR3 residues: CSARDSRTPTDTQYF. CDR3 in DNA: TGCAGTGCTAGAGATTCCCGGACGCCCACAGATACGCAGTATTTT.